The 3 T cell receptor beta chains below were found in one sample sequenced in a study of T cell responses to AZD1222 COVID-19 vaccine (dated by TCRdb to the early 2020s). The time point label corresponds to: about 28 days (+/-7) after the second vaccine dose. Library prep was done by the immunoSEQ multiplex PCR assay. Drawn from immuneACCESS, this table holds only the in-frame rearrangements with V and J called that TCRdb kept. Clones are partly lost; checked studies trace under half to an unresolved V gene and leave the rest unexplained. The sample yields approximately 150,000 clones; 90% were counted once. The ten biggest clones cover 5% to 6.5% of the sample. The specimen was peripheral blood, collected 28 days after the second AZD1222 dose. These receptor sequences come from an adult who received the AZD1222 COVID-19 vaccine.

The rearrangement links TRBV10-3 to TRBJ1-5; 9 bases are a match to TRBD1. V shed 7 bases, J shed 5 bases, and the junction held 6 bases outside the gene matches. Germline V lookup: CDR1 ENHRY, CDR2 SYGVKD. The length of the CDR3 is 14 residues. CDR3 sequence reads: CAIIGQGSDQPQHF. Written as DNA, the CDR3 is TGTGCCATCATCGGACAGGGGTCGGATCAGCCCCAGCATTTT.

This sequence joins TRBV2 and TRBJ1-4; 10 positions match TRBD1. CDR1 is SNHLY and CDR2 is FYNNEI in the germline V gene. The CDR3 consists of 15 residues. Trimming took 6 bases from V and 2 from J; bases not matched to a gene: 3. The CDR3 nucleotides read TGTGCCAGCAGAGGGACAGGGGCGACTAATGAAAAACTGTTTTTT. Residues: CASRGTGATNEKLFF.

The chain uses TRBV7-2 and TRBJ2-1, with TRBD2 identical over 11 bases. The CDR3 spans 16 residues. The ends lost 4 bases at V and 4 bases at J; junction bases unmatched: 6. Germline V lookup: CDR1 SGHTA, CDR2 FQGNSA. CDR3 DNA: TGTGCCAGCAGCTCACTAGCGGGGGCCTTATACAATGAGCAGTTCTTC. It specifies CASSSLAGALYNEQFF.